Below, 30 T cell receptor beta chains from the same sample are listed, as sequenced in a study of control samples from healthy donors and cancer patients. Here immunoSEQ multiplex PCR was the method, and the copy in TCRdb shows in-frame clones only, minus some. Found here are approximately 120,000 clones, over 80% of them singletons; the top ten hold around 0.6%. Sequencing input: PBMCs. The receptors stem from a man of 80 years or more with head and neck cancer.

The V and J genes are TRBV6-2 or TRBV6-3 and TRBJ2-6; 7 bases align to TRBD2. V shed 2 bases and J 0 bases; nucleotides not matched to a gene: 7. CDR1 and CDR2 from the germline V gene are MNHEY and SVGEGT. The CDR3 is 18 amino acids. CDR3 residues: CASSYERDDPSGANVLTF. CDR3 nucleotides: TGTGCCAGCAGTTACGAGCGGGACGACCCCTCTGGGGCCAACGTCCTGACTTTC.

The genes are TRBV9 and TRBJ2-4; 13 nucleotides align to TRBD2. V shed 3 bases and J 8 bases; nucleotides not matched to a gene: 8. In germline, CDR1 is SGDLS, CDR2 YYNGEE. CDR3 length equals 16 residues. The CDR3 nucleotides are TGTGCCAGCAGCGCCGGACTAGCGGGAGTTGGAGACATTCAGTACTTC. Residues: CASSAGLAGVGDIQYF. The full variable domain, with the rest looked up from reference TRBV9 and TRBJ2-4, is DSGVTQTPKHLITATGQRVTLRCSPRSGDLSVYWYQQSLDQGLQFLIQYYNGEERAKGNILERFSAQQFPDLHSELNLSSLELGDSALYFCASSAGLAGVGDIQYFGAGTRLSVL.

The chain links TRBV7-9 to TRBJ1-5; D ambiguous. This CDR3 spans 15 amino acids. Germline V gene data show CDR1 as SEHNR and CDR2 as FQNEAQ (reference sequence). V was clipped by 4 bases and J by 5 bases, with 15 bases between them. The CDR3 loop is CASSSDTAEDQPQHF. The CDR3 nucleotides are TGTGCCAGCAGCTCCGACACCGCTGAGGATCAGCCCCAGCATTTT. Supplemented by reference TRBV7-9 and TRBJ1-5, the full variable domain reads DTGVSQNPRHKITKRGQNVTFRCDPISEHNRLYWYRQTLGQGPEFLTYFQNEAQLEKSRLLSDRFSAERPKGSFSTLEIQRTEQGDSAMYLCASSSDTAEDQPQHFGDGTRLSIL.

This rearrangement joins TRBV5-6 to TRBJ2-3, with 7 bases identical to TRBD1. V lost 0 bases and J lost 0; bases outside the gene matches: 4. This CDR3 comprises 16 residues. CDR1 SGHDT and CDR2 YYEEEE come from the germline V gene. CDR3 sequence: CASSLALTGSTDTQYF. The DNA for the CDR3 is TGTGCCAGCAGCTTGGCCCTGACAGGGAGCACAGATACGCAGTATTTT.

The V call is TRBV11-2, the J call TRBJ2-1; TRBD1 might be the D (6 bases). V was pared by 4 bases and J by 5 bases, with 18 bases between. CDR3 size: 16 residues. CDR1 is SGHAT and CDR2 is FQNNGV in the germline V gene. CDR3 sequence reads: CASSYRFRGIDNEQFF. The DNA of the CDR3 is TGTGCCAGCAGCTACCGTTTCAGGGGTATCGACAATGAGCAGTTCTTC.

The CDR3 nucleotides read TGTGCCAGCAGCTCGGACAGGGACACGCAGTATTTT. This translates into CASSSDRDTQYF. The chain carries TRBV7-9 and TRBJ2-3, with 8 positions matching TRBD1. The CDR3 is 12 amino acids. The germline gives CDR1 SEHNR, CDR2 FQNEAQ (reference sequence). J was trimmed by 9 bases and V by 4 bases; bases with no gene match: 3. The full variable domain, in which reference TRBV7-9 and TRBJ2-3 provide the parts outside the CDR3, is DTGVSQNPRHKITKRGQNVTFRCDPISEHNRLYWYRQTLGQGPEFLTYFQNEAQLEKSRLLSDRFSAERPKGSFSTLEIQRTEQGDSAMYLCASSSDRDTQYFGPGTRLTVL.

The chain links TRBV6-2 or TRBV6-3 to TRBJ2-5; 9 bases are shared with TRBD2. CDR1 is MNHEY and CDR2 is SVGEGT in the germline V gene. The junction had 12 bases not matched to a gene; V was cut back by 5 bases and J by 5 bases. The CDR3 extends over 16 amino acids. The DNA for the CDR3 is TGTGCCAGCAGTCCCGGGGTAGCGGGAGTTTATGAGACCCAGTACTTC. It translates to CASSPGVAGVYETQYF.

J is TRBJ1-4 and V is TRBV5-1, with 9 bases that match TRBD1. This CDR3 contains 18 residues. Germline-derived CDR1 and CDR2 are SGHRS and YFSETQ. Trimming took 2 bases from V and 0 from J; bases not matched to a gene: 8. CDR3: CASSFQPTGGATNEKLFF. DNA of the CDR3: TGCGCCAGCAGCTTCCAACCGACAGGGGGTGCAACTAATGAAAAACTGTTTTTT.

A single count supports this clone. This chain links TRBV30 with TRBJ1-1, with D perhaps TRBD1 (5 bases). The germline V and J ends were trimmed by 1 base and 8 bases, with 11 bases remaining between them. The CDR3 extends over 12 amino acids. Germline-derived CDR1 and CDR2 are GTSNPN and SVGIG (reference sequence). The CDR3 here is CAWSDLGEEAFF. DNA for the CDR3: TGTGCCTGGAGTGACCTGGGGGAGGAAGCTTTCTTT. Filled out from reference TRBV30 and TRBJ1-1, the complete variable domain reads SQTIHQWPATLVQPVGSPLSLECTVEGTSNPNLYWYRQAAGRGLQLLFYSVGIGQISSEVPQNLSASRPQDRQFILSSKKLLLSDSGFYLCAWSDLGEEAFFGQGTRLTVV.

CDR3 loop: CASSLWAGNTEAFF. The CDR3 DNA reads TGCGCCAGCAGCCTGTGGGCTGGGAACACTGAAGCTTTCTTT. This chain joins TRBV5-1 and TRBJ1-1, with unresolved D. Germline V gene lookup returns CDR1 SGHRS and CDR2 YFSETQ. Trimming cost V 4 bases and J 1 base, with 11 bases left between them. CDR3 length: 14 residues. The full variable domain, rest sourced from reference TRBV5-1 and TRBJ1-1, is KAGVTQTPRYLIKTRGQQVTLSCSPISGHRSVSWYQQTPGQGLQFLFEYFSETQRNKGNFPGRFSGRQFSNSRSEMNVSTLELGDSALYLCASSLWAGNTEAFFGQGTRLTVV.

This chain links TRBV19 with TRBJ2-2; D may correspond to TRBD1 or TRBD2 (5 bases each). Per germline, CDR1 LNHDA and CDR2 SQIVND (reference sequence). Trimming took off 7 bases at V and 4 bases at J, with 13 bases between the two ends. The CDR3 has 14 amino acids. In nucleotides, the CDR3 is TGTGCCAGTAAGGTGTGGGGGAGCACCGGGGAGCTGTTTTTT. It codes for CASKVWGSTGELFF. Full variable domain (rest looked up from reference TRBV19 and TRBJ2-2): DGGITQSPKYLFRKEGQNVTLSCEQNLNHDAMYWYRQDPGQGLRLIYYSQIVNDFQKGDIAEGYSVSREKKESFPLTVTSAQKNPTAFYLCASKVWGSTGELFFGEGSRLTVL.

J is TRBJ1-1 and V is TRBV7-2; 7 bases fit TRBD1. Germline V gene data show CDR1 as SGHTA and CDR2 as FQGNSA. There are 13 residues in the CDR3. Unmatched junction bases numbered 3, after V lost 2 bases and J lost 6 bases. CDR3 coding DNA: TGTGCCAGCAGCTTATACAGGGGTTCTGAAGCTTTCTTT. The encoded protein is CASSLYRGSEAFF.

The CDR3 spells CASSHRGSYEQYF. CDR3 DNA: TGTGCCAGCAGCCACAGGGGGTCCTACGAGCAGTACTTC. This chain links TRBV7-2 with TRBJ2-7, with 8 bases matching TRBD1. Losses at the gene ends were 5 bases for V and 1 base for J; bases not matched to a gene: 1. Germline-derived CDR1 and CDR2 are SGHTA and FQGNSA. This CDR3 has 13 amino acids. Filled out from reference TRBV7-2 and TRBJ2-7, the complete variable domain reads GAGVSQSPSNKVTEKGKDVELRCDPISGHTALYWYRQSLGQGLEFLIYFQGNSAPDKSGLPSDRFSAERTGGSVSTLTIQRTQQEDSAVYLCASSHRGSYEQYFGPGTRLTVT.

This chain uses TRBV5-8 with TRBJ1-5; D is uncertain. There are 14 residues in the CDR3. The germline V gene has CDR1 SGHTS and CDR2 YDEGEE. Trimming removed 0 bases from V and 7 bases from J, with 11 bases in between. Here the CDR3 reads CASSLGPGEQPQHF. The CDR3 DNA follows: TGTGCCAGCAGCTTGGGACCGGGTGAGCAGCCCCAGCATTTT.

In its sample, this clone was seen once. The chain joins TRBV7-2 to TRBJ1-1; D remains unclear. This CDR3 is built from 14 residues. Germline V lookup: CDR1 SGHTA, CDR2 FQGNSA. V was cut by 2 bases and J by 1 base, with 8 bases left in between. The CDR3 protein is CASSLNSGNTEAFF. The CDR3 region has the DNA TGTGCCAGCAGCTTAAACAGTGGGAACACTGAAGCTTTCTTT.

This chain's CDR3 is CAWSLAGGPNEQFF. In DNA, the CDR3 is TGTGCCTGGAGTTTGGCGGGAGGGCCCAATGAGCAGTTCTTC. The gene calls are TRBV30 and TRBJ2-1; TRBD2 matches 9 bases. Germline CDR1 and CDR2: GTSNPN and SVGIG (reference sequence). The CDR3 spans 14 residues. V dropped 2 bases and J dropped 6; count of bases not matched to a gene: 5.

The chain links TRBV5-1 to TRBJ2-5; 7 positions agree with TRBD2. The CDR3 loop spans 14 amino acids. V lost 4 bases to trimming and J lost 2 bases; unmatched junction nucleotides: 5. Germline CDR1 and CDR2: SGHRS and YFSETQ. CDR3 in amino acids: CASSLSGRQETQYF. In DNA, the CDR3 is TGCGCCAGCAGCCTTTCCGGGAGGCAAGAGACCCAGTACTTC.

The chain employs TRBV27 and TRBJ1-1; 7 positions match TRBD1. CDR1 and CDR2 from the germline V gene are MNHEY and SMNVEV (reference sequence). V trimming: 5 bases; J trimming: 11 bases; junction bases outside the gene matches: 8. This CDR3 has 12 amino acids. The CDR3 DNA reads TGTGCCAGCAGTCCTCCGACAGGGAAGGCTTTCTTT. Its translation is CASSPPTGKAFF.

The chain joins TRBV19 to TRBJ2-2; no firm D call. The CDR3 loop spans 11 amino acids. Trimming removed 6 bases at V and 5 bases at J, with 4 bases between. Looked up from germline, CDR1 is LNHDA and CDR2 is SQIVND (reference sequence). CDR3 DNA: TGTGCCAGTAGCATGACCGGGGAGCTGTTTTTT. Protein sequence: CASSMTGELFF.

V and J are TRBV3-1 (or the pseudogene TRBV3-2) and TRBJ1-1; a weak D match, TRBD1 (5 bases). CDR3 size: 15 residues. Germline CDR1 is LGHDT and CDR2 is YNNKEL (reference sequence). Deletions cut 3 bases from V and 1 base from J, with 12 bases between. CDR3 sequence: CASSQLWQGNTEAFF. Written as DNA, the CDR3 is TGTGCCAGCAGCCAGCTCTGGCAGGGGAACACTGAAGCTTTCTTT.

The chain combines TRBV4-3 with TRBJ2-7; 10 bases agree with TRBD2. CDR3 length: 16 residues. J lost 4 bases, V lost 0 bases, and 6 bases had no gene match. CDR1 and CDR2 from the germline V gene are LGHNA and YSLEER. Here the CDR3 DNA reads TGCGCCAGCAGCCAAGATCGAGCGGGAGGGCCTTACGAGCAGTACTTC. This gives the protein CASSQDRAGGPYEQYF.

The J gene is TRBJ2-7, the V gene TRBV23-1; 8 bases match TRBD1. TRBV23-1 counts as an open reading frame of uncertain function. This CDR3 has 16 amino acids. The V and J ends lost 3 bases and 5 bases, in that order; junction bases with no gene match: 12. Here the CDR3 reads CASSQTRDRRRDEQYF. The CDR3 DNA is TGCGCCAGCAGTCAGACACGGGACAGGAGGAGAGACGAGCAGTACTTC.

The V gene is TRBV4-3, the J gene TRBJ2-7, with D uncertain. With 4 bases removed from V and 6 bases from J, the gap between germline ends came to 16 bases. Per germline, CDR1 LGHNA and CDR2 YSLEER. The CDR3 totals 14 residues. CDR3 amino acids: CASSRTIPPGEQYF. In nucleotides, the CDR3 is TGCGCCAGCAGCCGAACGATACCTCCGGGCGAGCAGTACTTC.

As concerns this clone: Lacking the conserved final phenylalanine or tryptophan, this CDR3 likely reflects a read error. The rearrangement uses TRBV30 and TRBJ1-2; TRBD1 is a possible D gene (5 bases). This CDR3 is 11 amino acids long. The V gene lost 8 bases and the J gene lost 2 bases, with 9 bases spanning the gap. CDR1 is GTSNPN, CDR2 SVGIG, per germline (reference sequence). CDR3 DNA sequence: TGTGCCCTCTCAGGGAACTATGGCTACACCCTC. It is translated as CALSGNYGYTL.

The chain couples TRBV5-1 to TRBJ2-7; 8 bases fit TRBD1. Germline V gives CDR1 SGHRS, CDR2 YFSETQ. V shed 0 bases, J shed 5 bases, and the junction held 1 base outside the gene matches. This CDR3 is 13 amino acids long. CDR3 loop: CASSLGQGNEQYF. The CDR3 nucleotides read TGCGCCAGCAGCTTGGGACAGGGGAACGAGCAGTACTTC. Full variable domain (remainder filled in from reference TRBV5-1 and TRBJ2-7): KAGVTQTPRYLIKTRGQQVTLSCSPISGHRSVSWYQQTPGQGLQFLFEYFSETQRNKGNFPGRFSGRQFSNSRSEMNVSTLELGDSALYLCASSLGQGNEQYFGPGTRLTVT.

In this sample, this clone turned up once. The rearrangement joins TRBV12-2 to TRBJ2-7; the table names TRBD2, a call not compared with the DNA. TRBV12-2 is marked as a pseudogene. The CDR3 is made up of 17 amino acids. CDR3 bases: TGTGCAAGTCGCCCCCCCGGTGGGTCTAGCGGGTGTTGTGAGCAGTACTTC. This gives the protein CASRPPGGSSGCCEQYF.

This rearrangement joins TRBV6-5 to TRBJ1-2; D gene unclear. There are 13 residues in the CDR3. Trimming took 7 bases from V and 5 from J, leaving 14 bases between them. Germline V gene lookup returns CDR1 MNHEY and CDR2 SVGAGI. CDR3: CASTPRPLYGYTF. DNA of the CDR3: TGTGCCAGCACTCCTCGCCCGCTTTATGGCTACACCTTC.

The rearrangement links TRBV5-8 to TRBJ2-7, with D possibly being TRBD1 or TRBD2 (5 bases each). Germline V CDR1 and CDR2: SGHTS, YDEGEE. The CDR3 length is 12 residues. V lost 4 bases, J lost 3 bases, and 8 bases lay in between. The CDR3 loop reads CASSRDLYEQYF. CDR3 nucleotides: TGTGCCAGCAGCAGGGACCTCTACGAGCAGTACTTC.

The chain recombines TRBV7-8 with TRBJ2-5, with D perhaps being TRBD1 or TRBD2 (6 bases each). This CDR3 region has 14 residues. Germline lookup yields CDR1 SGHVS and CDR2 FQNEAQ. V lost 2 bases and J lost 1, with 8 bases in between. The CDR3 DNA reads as TGTGCCAGCAGCTTATCGGGGGCCCAAGAGACCCAGTACTTC. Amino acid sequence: CASSLSGAQETQYF.

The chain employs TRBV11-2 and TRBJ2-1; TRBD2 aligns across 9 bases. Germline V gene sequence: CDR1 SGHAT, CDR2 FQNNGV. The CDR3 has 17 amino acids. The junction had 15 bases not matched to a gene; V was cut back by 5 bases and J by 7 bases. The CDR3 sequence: CASSPNVGLAGLNEQFF. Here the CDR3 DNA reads TGTGCCAGCAGCCCCAATGTCGGGCTAGCGGGACTGAATGAGCAGTTCTTC. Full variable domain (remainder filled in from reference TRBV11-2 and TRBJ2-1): EAGVAQSPRYKIIEKRQSVAFWCNPISGHATLYWYQQILGQGPKLLIQFQNNGVVDDSQLPKDRFSAERLKGVDSTLKIQPAKLEDSAVYLCASSPNVGLAGLNEQFFGPGTRLTVL.